This T cell receptor (beta chain) comes out of a study of blood T cell repertoires in COVID-19. V gave up 4 bases and J gave up 1 base, with 15 bases separating them. The germline V gene encodes CDR1 MDHEN and CDR2 SYDVKM. There are 16 residues in the CDR3. The data were produced by immunoSEQ multiplex PCR, yet TCRdb's version contains in-frame clones alone and is incomplete. The profile shows 55,000 to 65,000 clones, 87% of them singletons. The rearrangement uses TRBV28 and TRBJ2-3; a possible D gene is TRBD1 (6 bases). This sequence was found in a man between 60 and 70 years old with active or convalescent COVID-19. The sequencing sample was made of peripheral blood. For the CDR3, the DNA is TGTGCCAGCAGTTCCCCCCCAGGGGCCGGCACAGATACGCAGTATTTT. It is translated as CASSSPPGAGTDTQYF.